This TCR beta chain was identified in a study of lymphopenia after photon versus proton radiotherapy. Sequenced by immunoSEQ multiplex PCR; TCRdb stores in-frame clones only, minus some. This table has about 19,000 clones, about 93% appearing once. Study-level results: In patients who died, overall survival fell as post-nadir TCR diversity dropped more. Authors raise, but do not show, better survival with proton therapy. Post-nadir diversity loss with photons came from oligoclonal expansion, particularly CD8+ Temra cells. Photon-treated patients lost naive T cells and TCR diversity; proton-treated stayed stable.

About this clone: Its cognate antigen is unknown.

The sequence was obtained from a man between 60 and 75 years old with pancreatic cancer. Here the sequenced sample was peripheral blood, taken from a patient treated with photon-based radiotherapy.

The CDR3 protein is CASSASGANVLTF. DNA for the CDR3: TGTGCCAGCAGCGCCTCTGGGGCCAACGTCCTGACTTTC. The gene calls are TRBV9 and TRBJ2-6; D uncertain. The V end was cut by 3 bases, the J end by 0 bases, with 1 base between. CDR3 length: 13 residues. Germline-derived CDR1 and CDR2 are SGDLS and YYNGEE.